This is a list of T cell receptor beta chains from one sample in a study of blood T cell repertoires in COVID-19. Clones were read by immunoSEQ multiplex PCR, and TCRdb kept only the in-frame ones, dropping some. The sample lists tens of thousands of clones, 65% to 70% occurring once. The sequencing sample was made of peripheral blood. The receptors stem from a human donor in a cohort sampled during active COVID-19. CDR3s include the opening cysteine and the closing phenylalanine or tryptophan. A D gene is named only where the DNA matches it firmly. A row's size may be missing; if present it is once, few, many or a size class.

CASSQRRGSYEQYF	TGTGCCAGCAGCCAGCGGCGCGGCTCCTACGAGCAGTACTTC	NA	TRBV6-2/TRBV6-3	NA	TRBJ2-7
CASSQDWRSEQYF	TGTGCCAGCAGCCAAGATTGGCGGAGTGAGCAGTACTTC	NA	TRBV14	few	TRBJ2-7
CASSASRDGGYTF	TGTGCCAGCAGCGCTTCCAGGGATGGTGGCTACACCTTC	NA	TRBV9	few	TRBJ1-2
CASSPTQNTEAFF	TGTGCCAGCAGCCCGACTCAGAACACTGAAGCTTTCTTT	NA	TRBV7-9	few	TRBJ1-1
CASTQNTEAFF	TGTGCCAGTACCCAGAACACTGAAGCTTTCTTT	NA	TRBV19	NA	TRBJ1-1
CASSSGSGGYQETQYF	TGTGCCAGCAGCTCCGGTAGCGGGGGGTACCAAGAGACCCAGTACTTC	TRBD2	TRBV11-1	NA	TRBJ2-5
CASIPTGGNTEAFF	TGTGCCAGCATACCGACAGGGGGAAACACTGAAGCTTTCTTT	TRBD1	TRBV27	once	TRBJ1-1
CASRDSGAETQYF	TGTGCCAGCAGAGATAGCGGGGCAGAGACCCAGTACTTC	TRBD2	TRBV2	NA	TRBJ2-5
CASSLEVGAGEQYF	TGTGCCAGCAGCTTAGAGGTCGGTGCGGGCGAGCAGTACTTC	NA	TRBV11-1	once	TRBJ2-7
CASSSEDSAYEQYF	TGTGCCAGCAGCTCGGAAGACAGCGCCTACGAGCAGTACTTC	NA	TRBV5-6	medium-sized	TRBJ2-7
CASSLTGTFYNEQFF	TGTGCCAGCAGTTTGACAGGAACCTTCTACAATGAGCAGTTCTTC	NA	TRBV27	once	TRBJ2-1
CASSYSAGLAGHEQYF	TGTGCCAGCAGTTACTCCGCGGGACTAGCGGGGCACGAGCAGTACTTC	TRBD2	TRBV6-5	NA	TRBJ2-7
CASSSAGSYNEQFF	TGTGCCAGCAGCTCGGCGGGGTCCTACAATGAGCAGTTCTTC	NA	TRBV7-3	NA	TRBJ2-1
CASSLRSGSMNTEAFF	TGTGCCAGCAGCCTCCGAAGCGGATCCATGAACACTGAAGCTTTCTTT	NA	TRBV7-3	NA	TRBJ1-1
CASSYSGGGGYTF	TGTGCCAGCAGTTACTCAGGGGGTGGTGGCTACACCTTC	NA	TRBV6-5	NA	TRBJ1-2
CASSAWLAGENEQFF	TGTGCCAGCAGTGCCTGGCTAGCGGGAGAAAATGAGCAGTTCTTC	TRBD2	TRBV2	NA	TRBJ2-1
CSVVLGGREQYF	TGCAGCGTCGTACTAGGGGGACGGGAGCAGTACTTC	NA	TRBV29-1	NA	TRBJ2-7
CASSGERGGEQYF	TGTGCCAGCAGTGGGGAACGGGGTGGCGAGCAGTACTTC	NA	TRBV2	NA	TRBJ2-7
CATSGGGSYNSPLHF	TGTGCCACCAGCGGGGGAGGCTCCTATAATTCACCCCTCCACTTT	NA	TRBV27	NA	TRBJ1-6
CASSVEGGDTEAFF	TGTGCCAGCAGCGTAGAAGGGGGCGACACTGAAGCTTTCTTT	TRBD1	TRBV9	NA	TRBJ1-1
CASTTGSQPQHF	TGTGCCAGCACTACAGGCTCTCAGCCCCAGCATTTT	NA	TRBV2	NA	TRBJ1-5
CASSLDRGSGNTGELFF	TGTGCCAGCAGCCTGGACAGGGGGTCCGGGAACACCGGGGAGCTGTTTTTT	TRBD1	TRBV7-9	NA	TRBJ2-2
CASSVGLAVDTQYF	TGTGCCAGCAGCGTCGGACTAGCAGTGGATACGCAGTATTTT	TRBD2	TRBV9	NA	TRBJ2-3
CASSYPWQGSEKLFF	TGTGCCAGCAGTTACCCCTGGCAGGGGAGCGAAAAACTGTTTTTT	NA	TRBV6-2/TRBV6-3	NA	TRBJ1-4
CASIPQGARTNEKLFF	TGCGCCAGCATCCCTCAGGGGGCAAGAACTAATGAAAAACTGTTTTTT	TRBD1	TRBV5-1	NA	TRBJ1-4
CASSLSQAGGYTF	TGTGCCAGCAGCTTATCGCAGGCGGGTGGCTACACCTTC	NA	TRBV11-3	NA	TRBJ1-2
CASSVARRGEGIGGSGELFF	TGTGCCAGCAGCGTAGCTAGAAGGGGTGAGGGAATAGGGGGCTCCGGGGAGCTGTTTTTT	TRBD1	TRBV9	NA	TRBJ2-2
CASSQRDQGYWEQYF	TGTGCCAGCAGCCAGAGAGACCAGGGGTATTGGGAGCAGTACTTC	NA	TRBV3-1/TRBV3-2	NA	TRBJ2-7
CASRPMGTERNNEQFF	TGCGCCAGCAGGCCGATGGGGACAGAGCGAAACAATGAGCAGTTCTTC	TRBD1	TRBV4-1	few	TRBJ2-1
CASSVGPGGSYEQYF	TGTGCCAGCAGCGTAGGGCCGGGGGGCTCCTACGAGCAGTACTTC	TRBD2	TRBV9	NA	TRBJ2-7
CASSRFQETQYF	TGTGCCAGCAGCCGTTTTCAAGAGACCCAGTACTTC	NA	TRBV5-4	NA	TRBJ2-5
CASSVPAGLGSYEQYF	TGTGCCAGCAGTGTCCCGGCGGGTTTAGGGTCCTACGAGCAGTACTTC	NA	TRBV6-1	NA	TRBJ2-7
CASSLRGLQNEQFF	TGTGCCAGCAGTTTAAGGGGGCTTCAGAATGAGCAGTTCTTC	TRBD1	TRBV27	NA	TRBJ2-1
CASSPPEGGETQYF	TGTGCCAGCAGTCCCCCCGAGGGGGGGGAGACCCAGTACTTC	NA	TRBV28	NA	TRBJ2-5
CASRETGVEAGELFF	TGTGCCAGCAGGGAAACGGGTGTCGAGGCCGGGGAGCTGTTTTTT	NA	TRBV7-9	NA	TRBJ2-2
CASSQEGVQSSPLHF	TGTGCCAGCAGCCAAGAAGGGGTACAAAGTTCACCCCTCCACTTT	NA	TRBV4-2	NA	TRBJ1-6
CSVERTGVNTEAFF	TGCAGCGTTGAAAGGACAGGGGTGAACACTGAAGCTTTCTTT	TRBD1	TRBV29-1	NA	TRBJ1-1
CAWSLVDRGYYEQYF	TGTGCCTGGAGTCTCGTGGACAGGGGCTATTACGAGCAGTACTTC	TRBD1	TRBV30	NA	TRBJ2-7
CASSILTGELFF	TGTGCCAGCAGTATACTCACCGGGGAGCTGTTTTTT	NA	TRBV27	NA	TRBJ2-2
CASSIPAGGGYEQYF	TGTGCCAGTAGTATACCGGCAGGGGGCGGCTACGAGCAGTACTTC	TRBD1	TRBV19	NA	TRBJ2-7
CASSQEWTSGGDEQFF	TGTGCCAGCAGCCAGGAGTGGACTAGCGGGGGCGATGAGCAGTTCTTC	TRBD2	TRBV3-1/TRBV3-2	NA	TRBJ2-1
CASSAAHLLAGGDTGELFF	TGTGCCAGCAGTGCCGCCCACCTACTAGCGGGAGGAGACACCGGGGAGCTGTTTTTT	TRBD2	TRBV2	NA	TRBJ2-2
CASSREETQYF	TGTGCCAGCAGCAGGGAAGAGACCCAGTACTTC	NA	TRBV2	few	TRBJ2-5
CASSLDSPGTSGIYEQYF	TGTGCCAGCAGTCTTGACAGCCCCGGGACTAGCGGGATCTACGAGCAGTACTTC	TRBD2	TRBV6-6	NA	TRBJ2-7
CASSLRRQGGNQPQHF	TGTGCCAGCAGCTTAAGGAGGCAAGGAGGGAATCAGCCCCAGCATTTT	NA	TRBV5-8	NA	TRBJ1-5
CASSRGASGNTIYF	TGTGCCAGCAGCCGAGGAGCTTCTGGAAACACCATATATTTT	NA	TRBV7-8	NA	TRBJ1-3
CASSESPGPYEQYF	TGCGCCAGCAGTGAGTCGCCTGGGCCCTACGAGCAGTACTTC	NA	TRBV10-1	NA	TRBJ2-7
CASSYSVAVPWEQVF	TGTGCCAGCAGTTACTCGGTAGCGGTACCGTGGGAACAGGTCTTC	NA	TRBV6-5	NA	TRBJ2-1
CASSKGQGDYGELFF	TGTGCCAGCAGCAAGGGACAGGGGGATTACGGGGAGCTGTTTTTT	TRBD1	TRBV11-3	few	TRBJ2-2
CASSLGLSGANVLTF	TGTGCCAGCAGCTTAGGGCTCTCTGGGGCCAACGTCCTGACTTTC	NA	TRBV11-2	NA	TRBJ2-6
CSASRGYEQYF	TGCAGCGCCAGCAGGGGTTACGAGCAGTACTTC	NA	TRBV29-1	NA	TRBJ2-7
CASSFTSGATGELFF	TGTGCCAGCAGCTTCACTAGCGGGGCTACCGGGGAGCTGTTTTTT	TRBD2	TRBV9	NA	TRBJ2-2